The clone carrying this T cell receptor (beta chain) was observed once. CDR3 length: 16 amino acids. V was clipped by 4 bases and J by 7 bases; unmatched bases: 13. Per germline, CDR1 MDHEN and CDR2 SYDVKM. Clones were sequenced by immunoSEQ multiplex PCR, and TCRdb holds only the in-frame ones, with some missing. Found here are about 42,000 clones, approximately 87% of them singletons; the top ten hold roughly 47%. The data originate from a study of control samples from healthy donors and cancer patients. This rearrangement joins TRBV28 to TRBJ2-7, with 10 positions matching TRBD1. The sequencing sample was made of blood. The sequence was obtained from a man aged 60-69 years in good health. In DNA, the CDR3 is TGTGCCAGCAGTTCGAACTACGGGACAGGGGTGCGTGAGCAGTACTTC. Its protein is CASSSNYGTGVREQYF.